Shown below are 6 T cell receptor beta chains from a single sample sequenced in a study of T cells after yellow fever vaccination. MiXCR, run by TCRdb on the 5' RACE reads, gives a single entry per CDR3 protein. Of fewer than 350,000 distinct CDR3 sequences in the sample, 3% to 4.5% are singletons; the top ten hold 23%. Sample: PBMCs, taken on the day of the yellow fever booster vaccination. The receptors come from a man aged 18 to 30 who received the YFV17D yellow fever vaccine.

The rearrangement links TRBV12-3 or TRBV12-4 to TRBJ2-3; a weak D match, TRBD1 (5 bases). CDR3 size: 14 residues. The V gene lost 5 bases and the J gene lost 9 bases, with 18 bases spanning the gap. The CDR3 here is CASSLTEMGDTQYF. CDR3 nucleotides: TGTGCCAGCAGTCTGACAGAAATGGGTGACACGCAGTATTTT.

This clonotype was found a few times. The chain is built from TRBV27 and TRBJ2-3; unclear D gene. The CDR3 is 14 amino acids. Germline loops: CDR1 MNHEY, CDR2 SMNVEV (reference sequence). The V end was cut by 2 bases, the J end by 1 base, with 7 bases between. In DNA, the CDR3 is TGTGCCAGCAGTTTACTCCTCCGCACAGATACGCAGTATTTT. Its translation is CASSLLLRTDTQYF.

In this sample, this clonotype turned up many times. This chain connects TRBV7-8 to TRBJ1-4, with D perhaps matching TRBD1 (5 bases). The CDR3 has 17 residues. CDR1 is SGHVS, CDR2 FQNEAQ, per germline. V was pared by 1 base and J by 8 bases, with 20 bases between. The CDR3 DNA sequence: TGTGCCAGCAGCTTAGGTCTCCGGGGTCCGGAGGGGGAAAAACTGTTTTTT. Its translation: CASSLGLRGPEGEKLFF.

This clonotype has a handful of counts. The CDR3 DNA reads as TGTGCCAGCAGTTTAGCCCCGAGGAGTAACTATAATTCACCCCTCCACTTT. Translating gives CASSLAPRSNYNSPLHF. The chain recombines TRBV12-3 or TRBV12-4 with TRBJ1-6; D is unclear. There are 17 residues in the CDR3. Trimming stripped 0 bases from V and 3 bases from J, with 12 bases between.

The J gene is TRBJ2-7, the V gene TRBV7-6, with 9 bases aligning to TRBD2. This CDR3 has 16 residues. V lost 2 bases to trimming and J lost 6 bases; unmatched junction nucleotides: 11. Germline V gene lookup returns CDR1 SGHVS and CDR2 FNYEAQ. In nucleotides, the CDR3 is TGTGCCAGCAGCTTACGGGGTGCGGGGGGGCCAAGCGAGCAGTACGTC. Translation gives CASSLRGAGGPSEQYV.

This clonotype was detected ten times or more. For the CDR3, the DNA is TGTGCCAGCAGCAAAGTAGCGGGACAGGGAGGAAACCAGCCCCAGCATTTT. Residues: CASSKVAGQGGNQPQHF. V usage is TRBV21-1 and J usage is TRBJ1-5; TRBD1 is the table's D call and was not checked against the DNA. TRBV21-1 is given as a pseudogene. The CDR3 length is 17 residues.